This T cell receptor beta chain is drawn from a study of cytomegalovirus exposure and HLA in healthy donors. About the study: Genotyping of more than 300 donors showed that 80% to 85% belonged to the Caucasian-associated ancestry cluster.

Broader study findings: Under in vitro conditions, a few CMV-associated chains were confirmed as specific for CMV antigens. Later on, an analysis tied 15,000 to 20,000 TCR beta sequences to HLA alleles at 0.05 false discovery rate. Across donors, presence/absence analyses took sequencing depth to be roughly uniform.

CDR3 length equals 13 residues. Germline lookup yields CDR1 MDHEN and CDR2 SYDVKM. V gave up 6 bases and J gave up 7 bases; unmatched junction bases: 3. The PCR had 60 Vbeta and 13 Jbeta primers. TCRdb keeps only in-frame clones here, not all; method: immunoSEQ multiplex PCR. This sample yields around 150,000 clones, of which roughly three quarters are seen a single time; about 5% belongs to the top ten. This clone came up a few times. Antigen unknown. The specimen sequenced was PBMCs. This clonotype was obtained from a male donor in good health and CMV-seronegative. The rearrangement uses TRBV28 and TRBJ2-2, with 9 bases fitting TRBD1. This CDR3 reads CASSGTGIGELFF. CDR3 DNA sequence: TGTGCCAGCAGCGGGACAGGGATCGGGGAGCTGTTTTTT.